This T cell receptor beta chain was sequenced during a study of T cells in Graves' hyperthyroidism and ophthalmopathy. Findings and limits, study-wide: Also found in blood were most expanded thyroid clonotypes above 0.001.

More than 9.5 ml fresh peripheral blood yielded the PBMCs. Unmatched junction bases numbered 7, after V lost 4 bases and J lost 4 bases. This CDR3 spans 13 amino acids. The germline V gene encodes CDR1 SQVTM and CDR2 ANQGSEA. On this clonotype itself: What it binds is not known.

Regions amplified from RNA transcripts were the TCR beta CDR3 regions. First-round RT-PCR targeting the TCR CDR3 was performed with the HTBI primer set. MiXCR was run by TCRdb on the multiplex PCR reads, yielding one entry per CDR3 protein. The table has 650,000 to 750,000 distinct CDR3 sequences, 12% to 15% seen once. V and J are TRBV29-1 and TRBJ2-7; 7 bases line up with TRBD1. This clonotype was sampled from a woman aged 18-29 years with Graves' hyperthyroidism. Material for sequencing was blood. The CDR3 loop is CSVATGYRYEQYF. The DNA of the CDR3 is TGCAGCGTTGCGACAGGGTACAGGTACGAGCAGTACTTC.